This TCR beta chain came from a study of monozygotic twins with inflammatory bowel disease. TCRdb re-called the 5' RACE reads and gives one entry per CDR3 protein, without DNA. This repertoire includes fewer than 450,000 distinct CDR3 sequences. The germline V gene has CDR1 MNHEY and CDR2 SVGEGT. CDR3 length equals 16 residues. The sample taken for sequencing was blood. The sequence came from a human donor with ulcerative colitis or Crohn's disease, or a healthy co-twin of an affected twin (not recorded which). The chain uses TRBV6-2 or TRBV6-3 and TRBJ1-1; checking the TCRdb D call of TRBD1 is not possible without DNA. This CDR3 reads CASSFNADREGTEAFF.